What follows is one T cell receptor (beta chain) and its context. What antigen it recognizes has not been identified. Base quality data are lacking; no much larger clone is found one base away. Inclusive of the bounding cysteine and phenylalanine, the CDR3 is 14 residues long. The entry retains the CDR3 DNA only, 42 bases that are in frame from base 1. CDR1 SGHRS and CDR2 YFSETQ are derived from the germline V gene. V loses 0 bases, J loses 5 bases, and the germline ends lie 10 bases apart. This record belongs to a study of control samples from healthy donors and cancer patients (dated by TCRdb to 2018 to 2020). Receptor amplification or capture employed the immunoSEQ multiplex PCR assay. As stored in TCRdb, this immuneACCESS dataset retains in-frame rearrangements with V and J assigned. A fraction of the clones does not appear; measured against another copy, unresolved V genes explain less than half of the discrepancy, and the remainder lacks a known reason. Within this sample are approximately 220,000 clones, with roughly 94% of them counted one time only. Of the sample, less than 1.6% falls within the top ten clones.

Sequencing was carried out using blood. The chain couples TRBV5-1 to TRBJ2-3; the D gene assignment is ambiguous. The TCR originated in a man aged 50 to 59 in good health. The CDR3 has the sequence CASSLEVVGDTQYF. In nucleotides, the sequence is TGCGCCAGCAGCTTGGAGGTCGTTGGAGATACGCAGTATTTT.